Shown below are 14 T cell receptor beta chains from a single sample sequenced in a study of prognosis after radiotherapy for stage I lung cancer. Two-round multiplex PCR, the amplification method, yielded TCR beta CDR3 from genomic DNA. Each TRBV and TRBJ gene had its own primer in the first PCR round. One entry per CDR3 protein, called by TCRdb with MiXCR from the multiplex PCR reads. The repertoire holds 30,000 to 40,000 distinct CDR3 sequences, with under 40% as singletons. Material: PBMCs, obtained before or after stereotactic body radiation therapy (not recorded which). The receptors were gathered from a donor over 45 with non-small cell lung cancer.

This clonotype occurred many times. The chain recombines TRBV7-2 with TRBJ1-5; the D is unclear. Trimming took off 1 base at V and 1 base at J, with 11 bases between the two ends. CDR3 length equals 16 residues. CDR1 is SGHTA, CDR2 FQGNSA, per germline. CDR3 amino acids: CASSLEAVGSNQPQHF. CDR3 bases: TGTGCCAGCAGCTTAGAAGCCGTTGGAAGCAATCAGCCCCAGCATTTT.

The table lists this clonotype with many counts. The chain uses TRBV7-3 and TRBJ2-3; D remains ambiguous. The CDR3 length is 13 residues. CDR1 is SGHTA, CDR2 FQGTGA, per germline. V lost 2 bases and J lost 6, with 9 bases in between. In nucleotides, the CDR3 is TGTGCCAGCAGCTTAGCGGCCCCCGATACGCAGTATTTT. This codes for CASSLAAPDTQYF.

Ten or more counts support this clonotype. This chain links TRBV19 with TRBJ2-2; the D gene could be TRBD1 or TRBD2 (5 bases each). Germline V gene lookup returns CDR1 LNHDA and CDR2 SQIVND (reference sequence). Trimming cost V 7 bases and J 4 bases, with 13 bases left between them. The CDR3 contains 14 residues. CDR3 residues: CASNPLGATGELFF. CDR3 in DNA: TGTGCCAGTAACCCACTAGGGGCCACCGGGGAGCTGTTTTTT.

This clonotype was seen at least ten times. This rearrangement joins TRBV5-1 to TRBJ2-1, with D unclear. This CDR3 has 13 residues. The germline V gene has CDR1 SGHRS and CDR2 YFSETQ. Between the trimmed V and J ends, which lost 9 bases and 5 bases, there was a span of 15 bases. Written as DNA, the CDR3 is TGCGCCACCCGAACCGACTCGAACAATGAGCAGTTCTTC. Translation gives CATRTDSNNEQFF.

This clonotype was observed at least ten times. The V gene is TRBV18, the J gene TRBJ1-1; TRBD1 matches at 8 bases. The CDR3 runs 13 residues. CDR1 is KGHSH and CDR2 is LQKENI in the germline V gene. The V and J ends lost 3 bases and 3 bases, in that order; junction bases with no gene match: 0. The chain's CDR3 is CASSPTGDTEAFF. DNA of the CDR3: TGTGCCAGCTCACCGACAGGGGACACTGAAGCTTTCTTT.

About this clonotype: A clone one base away is much larger, so this may be a read error. V is TRBV28 and J is TRBJ2-6, with TRBD1 matching over 8 bases. The CDR3 spans 18 residues. Germline loops: CDR1 MDHEN, CDR2 SYDVKM. The CDR3 reads CASSLRRQGFSGSNVLTF. The DNA of the CDR3 is TGTGCCAGCAGCTTACGGAGACAGGGGTTCTCTGGGTCCAACGTCCTGACTTTC.

This clonotype was seen repeatedly, ten times or more. J is TRBJ2-3 and V is TRBV27, with D hard to call. The length of the CDR3 is 13 residues. The V end was cut by 5 bases, the J end by 2 bases, with 8 bases between. Per germline, CDR1 MNHEY and CDR2 SMNVEV (reference sequence). The CDR3 region is CASSPATTDTQYF. Written as DNA, the CDR3 is TGTGCCAGCAGTCCGGCAACCACAGATACGCAGTATTTT.

At least ten counts were recorded for this clonotype. The gene calls are TRBV12-3 or TRBV12-4 and TRBJ2-4; 7 bases align to TRBD1. J was trimmed by 6 bases and V by 6 bases; bases with no gene match: 8. The CDR3 contains 14 residues. The chain's CDR3 is CASSHRQGGNIQYF. The CDR3 DNA follows: TGTGCCAGCAGCCACCGACAGGGCGGAAACATTCAGTACTTC.

In the case of this clonotype: This could be a read error, since a much larger clone is one nucleotide away. J is TRBJ2-2 and V is TRBV29-1; D ambiguous. V shed 5 bases and J shed 4 bases, with 14 bases lying between them. The CDR3 is 14 amino acids. CDR1 is SQVTM, CDR2 ANQGSEA, per germline. The CDR3 bases are TGCAGCGTTCGTGGCGGTCCGGGCACCGGGGAGCTGTTTTTT. This gives the protein CSVRGGPGTGELFF.

The chain is built from TRBV6-2 or TRBV6-3 and TRBJ2-3, with 7 bases matching TRBD2. V dropped 8 bases and J dropped 5; count of bases not matched to a gene: 7. CDR1 and CDR2 (germline): MNHEY, SVGEGT. The CDR3 runs to 13 residues. CDR3 sequence reads: CASWGGVEDTQYF. Written as DNA, the CDR3 is TGTGCCAGCTGGGGGGGGGTAGAAGATACGCAGTATTTT.

The chain is built from TRBV28 and TRBJ1-5; weak D call: TRBD1 (6 bases). Germline V gene sequence: CDR1 MDHEN, CDR2 SYDVKM. Deletions cut 10 bases from V and 7 bases from J, with 17 bases between. This CDR3 is built from 13 residues. This chain's CDR3 is CAIILGGEQPQHF. DNA of the CDR3: TGTGCCATCATACTAGGGGGGGAACAGCCCCAGCATTTT.

As concerns this clonotype: A read error is likely, as this CDR3 ends without the conserved phenylalanine or tryptophan. The chain uses TRBV12-3 or TRBV12-4 and TRBJ2-5; maybe TRBD1 (6 bases). The CDR3 loop spans 13 amino acids. The CDR3 bases are TGCGCCAGCAGCAAGGGACAACAAGAGACCCAGTACTTA. This translates into CASSKGQQETQYL.

This clonotype turned up a few times. A read error may be the cause here, since a much bigger clone is one base away. This chain joins TRBV28 and TRBJ1-3; D gene uncertain. The CDR3 sequence is 13 residues long. Germline assignment: CDR1 MDHEN and CDR2 SYDVKM. The CDR3 sequence: CASAKSSGNAIYF. CDR3 bases: TGTGCCAGCGCCAAGAGCTCTGGAAACGCCATATATTTT.

This clonotype was seen at least ten times. The DNA for the CDR3 is TGTGCCAGCAGTTACTCGAGGACAGGGGGGGGCTATGGCTACACCTTC. Amino acid sequence: CASSYSRTGGGYGYTF. The chain uses TRBV6-2 or TRBV6-3 and TRBJ1-2; TRBD1 matches at 10 bases. Germline lookup yields CDR1 MNHEY and CDR2 SVGEGT. V lost 0 bases to trimming and J lost 4 bases; unmatched junction nucleotides: 5. This CDR3 is built from 16 residues.